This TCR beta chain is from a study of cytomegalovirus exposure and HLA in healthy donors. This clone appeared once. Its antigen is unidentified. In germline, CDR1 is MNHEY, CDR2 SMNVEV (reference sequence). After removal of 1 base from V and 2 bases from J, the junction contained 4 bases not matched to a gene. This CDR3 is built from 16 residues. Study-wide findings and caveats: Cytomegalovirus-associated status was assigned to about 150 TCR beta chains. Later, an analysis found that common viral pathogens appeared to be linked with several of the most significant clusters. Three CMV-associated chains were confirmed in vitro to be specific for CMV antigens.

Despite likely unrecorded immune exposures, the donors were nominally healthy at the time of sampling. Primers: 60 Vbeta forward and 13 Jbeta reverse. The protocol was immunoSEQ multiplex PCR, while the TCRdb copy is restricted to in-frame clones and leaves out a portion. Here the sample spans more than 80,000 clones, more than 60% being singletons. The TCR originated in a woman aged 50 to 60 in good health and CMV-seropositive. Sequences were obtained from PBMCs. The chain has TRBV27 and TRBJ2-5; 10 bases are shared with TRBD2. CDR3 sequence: CASSLFPAGGQETQYF. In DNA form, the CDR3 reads TGTGCCAGCAGTTTATTTCCAGCGGGGGGGCAAGAGACCCAGTACTTC.